What follows describes a single T cell receptor beta chain. This sample was taken from a study of T cell responses to AZD1222 COVID-19 vaccine. The CDR3 is 23 residues long. TCRdb's copy holds only in-frame clones and misses some; the assay was immunoSEQ multiplex PCR. The repertoire has about 110,000 clones, 70% to 90% of them found once; the top ten carry roughly 3.2%. This specimen consisted of peripheral blood, obtained on day 0 of AZD1222 vaccination. The chain employs TRBV21-1 and TRBJ2-2; the table assigns TRBD1, which was not confirmed against the DNA. TRBV21-1 is classified as a pseudogene. This receptor was obtained from an adult in good health. The CDR3 reads CASSSTLLSETGAVGANTGELFF. The CDR3 nucleotides are TGTGCCAGCAGCAGTACACTTCTATCGGAGACAGGGGCCGTCGGGGCGAACACCGGGGAGCTGTTTTTT.